Presented here are 3 T cell receptor beta chains from one specimen sequenced in a study of shared clonotypes between healthy human individuals. The protocol was immunoSEQ multiplex PCR, while the TCRdb copy is restricted to in-frame clones and leaves out a portion. The top ten clones hold around 1.6% of a sample with roughly 700,000 clones, about 74% of them seen once. The sample taken for sequencing was memory CD4+ T cells sorted from blood. Indicated subset: CD45RA-negative fraction. The receptors here all came from a woman younger than 45 in good health.

This rearrangement joins TRBV11-2 to TRBJ2-3, with 10 bases identical to TRBD2. This CDR3 spans 17 amino acids. J lost 5 bases, V lost 1 base, and 9 bases had no gene match. Germline V gives CDR1 SGHAT, CDR2 FQNNGV. CDR3 bases: TGTGCCAGCAGCTTAGTAGGCAGCGGGAGGGCCAAAGATACGCAGTATTTT. Translation: CASSLVGSGRAKDTQYF. Filled out from reference TRBV11-2 and TRBJ2-3, the complete variable domain reads EAGVAQSPRYKIIEKRQSVAFWCNPISGHATLYWYQQILGQGPKLLIQFQNNGVVDDSQLPKDRFSAERLKGVDSTLKIQPAKLEDSAVYLCASSLVGSGRAKDTQYFGPGTRLTVL.

The CDR3 sequence is CASSQSGLAGPDTDTQYF. In DNA form, the CDR3 reads TGCGCCAGCAGTCAAAGTGGGCTAGCGGGACCTGACACAGATACGCAGTATTTT. The chain carries TRBV10-1 and TRBJ2-3, with 9 bases identical to TRBD2. V was clipped by 5 bases and J by 2 bases; unmatched bases: 14. This CDR3 is built from 18 residues. From germline, CDR1 is WNHNN and CDR2 SYGVQD (reference sequence).

The count of this clone is one. The gene calls are TRBV9 and TRBJ1-4, with TRBD1 identical over 10 bases. Trimming took 4 bases from V and 8 from J; bases not matched to a gene: 8. The V gene's germline CDR1 is SGDLS and CDR2 YYNGEE. This CDR3 contains 15 residues. The CDR3 sequence is CASSPRDRGNEKLFF. DNA of the CDR3: TGTGCCAGCAGCCCGAGGGACAGGGGTAACGAAAAACTGTTTTTT.